This entry lists 10 T cell receptor beta chains sequenced from one sample in a study of T cell repertoires in cytomegalovirus infection. One entry per CDR3 protein, called by TCRdb with MiXCR from the reads. Of around 330,000 distinct CDR3 sequences in the sample, roughly a sixth were seen once. Source material: PBMCs. The receptors here all came from a human donor in good health (CMV status not recorded). Some clones in this sample may be carry-over from other donors' samples.

The chain is built from TRBV6-5 and TRBJ2-3, with 8 bases that match TRBD2. V dropped 6 bases and J dropped 9; count of bases not matched to a gene: 2. This CDR3 region has 11 residues. Germline loops: CDR1 MNHEY, CDR2 SVGAGI. The CDR3 reads CASRSGGTQYF. CDR3 bases: TGTGCCAGCAGAAGCGGGGGCACGCAGTATTTT.

This clonotype was detected many times. The gene calls are TRBV7-2 and TRBJ2-1; 11 nucleotides align to TRBD1. The CDR3 loop spans 15 amino acids. Germline loops: CDR1 SGHTA, CDR2 FQGNSA. Trimming removed 5 bases from V and 8 bases from J; junction bases left unmatched: 8. The CDR3: CASSQGQGALDEQFF. In DNA, the CDR3 is TGTGCCAGCAGCCAAGGACAGGGGGCCCTCGATGAGCAGTTCTTC.

This clonotype was seen ten or more times. J is TRBJ1-6 and V is TRBV6-1; D not resolved. The CDR3 loop spans 11 amino acids. The germline V gene encodes CDR1 MNHNS and CDR2 SASEGT. The V end was cut by 6 bases, the J end by 14 bases, with 11 bases between. The CDR3 region is CASSAGPALHF. For the CDR3, the DNA is TGTGCCAGCAGCGCGGGTCCGGCCCTCCACTTT.

The rearrangement uses TRBV6-1 and TRBJ2-3; D uncertain. The CDR3 length is 12 residues. Per the germline V gene, CDR1 is MNHNS and CDR2 is SASEGT. V was shortened by 7 bases and J by 0 bases, with 5 bases between the two germline ends. The CDR3 sequence: CASKGSTDTQYF. DNA of the CDR3: TGTGCCAGCAAGGGAAGCACAGATACGCAGTATTTT.

This clonotype occurred a few times. This rearrangement joins TRBV6-2 or TRBV6-3 to TRBJ2-7, with 7 positions matching TRBD2. The V gene end was trimmed by 0 bases and the J gene end by 3 bases; junction bases not matched to a gene: 14. The CDR3 is made up of 18 amino acids. Germline values: CDR1 MNHEY, CDR2 SVGEGT. The CDR3 protein is CASSYSSKGLADDYEQYF. CDR3 nucleotide sequence: TGTGCCAGCAGTTACTCGAGTAAGGGGCTAGCGGACGACTACGAGCAGTACTTC.

This clonotype came up a few times. The CDR3 sequence: CASTRDRGAYEQYF. As DNA, the CDR3 is TGTGCCAGCACCCGTGACAGGGGGGCGTACGAGCAGTACTTC. V and J are TRBV7-2 and TRBJ2-7, with 9 positions matching TRBD1. CDR1 SGHTA and CDR2 FQGNSA come from the germline V gene. V gave up 7 bases and J gave up 4 bases; unmatched junction bases: 8. This CDR3 has 14 amino acids.

This clonotype was picked up a small number of times. The chain has TRBV6-5 and TRBJ2-3; 9 nucleotides match TRBD2. The V segment lost 0 bases and the J segment 6 bases; nucleotides outside the gene matches: 10. Germline-derived CDR1 and CDR2 are MNHEY and SVGAGI. The CDR3 runs to 17 residues. The CDR3 sequence: CASSYSAGGGAGDTQYF. For the CDR3, the DNA is TGTGCCAGCAGTTACTCCGCGGGAGGGGGCGCCGGGGATACGCAGTATTTT.

This clonotype was picked up a small number of times. Here the CDR3 DNA reads TGTGCTAGTGGTTTCTACAGGGGAAAAGATGGGAACACTGAAGCTTTCTTT. It codes for CASGFYRGKDGNTEAFF. This sequence joins TRBV12-5 and TRBJ1-1, with 7 bases that match TRBD1. With V trimmed by 3 bases and J by 1 base, 11 bases remained unmatched. Per germline, CDR1 LGHNT and CDR2 FRNRAP. The CDR3 consists of 17 residues.

The chain is built from TRBV7-9 and TRBJ2-7; D assignment may be TRBD1 or TRBD2 (6 bases each). The CDR3 runs to 15 residues. Germline V gives CDR1 SEHNR, CDR2 FQNEAQ (reference sequence). Trimming took off 1 base at V and 3 bases at J, with 13 bases between the two ends. CDR3 in amino acids: CASSLVGGLGYEQYF. The CDR3 DNA sequence: TGTGCCAGCAGCTTAGTTGGGGGGCTGGGCTACGAGCAGTACTTC. The whole variable domain, filled in from reference TRBV7-9 and TRBJ2-7, reads DTGVSQNPRHKITKRGQNVTFRCDPISEHNRLYWYRQTLGQGPEFLTYFQNEAQLEKSRLLSDRFSAERPKGSFSTLEIQRTEQGDSAMYLCASSLVGGLGYEQYFGPGTRLTVT.

The chain joins TRBV5-8 to TRBJ1-5; 7 bases match TRBD1. Per germline, CDR1 SGHTS and CDR2 YDEGEE. This CDR3 contains 16 residues. V lost 1 base to trimming and J lost 1 base; unmatched junction nucleotides: 5. This chain's CDR3 is CASSLFQGGSNQPQHF. Written as DNA, the CDR3 is TGTGCCAGCAGCTTGTTTCAGGGGGGGAGCAATCAGCCCCAGCATTTT.